This T cell receptor (beta chain) is drawn from a study of cytomegalovirus exposure and HLA in healthy donors (dated by TCRdb to 2017 to 2019). Regarding the complete study: The 650 to 800 repertoires of the first cohort and the 95 to 150 validation repertoires were produced on the same platform, according to a later analysis. The aim of the study was to test whether cataloging public T cell receptors could identify signatures of past pathogen exposure. In addition to the first cohort of 666 subjects, a separate validation cohort of about 120 different subjects was used. To predict cytomegalovirus infection status, the study brought together high-throughput TCR immunosequencing, statistical association of individual TCRs with disease status, and machine learning. Results and caveats for the whole study, not just this receptor: Most TCR sequences were seen in very few donors, while some public TCRs were found in many individuals. Cytomegalovirus status was reported to be diagnosed by the classifier with high specificity and sensitivity in both the original and validation cohorts. Of the cluster scores, roughly 95% were above 0 in a later analysis, which found that TCRs clustered in the first cohort also tended to co-occur in the 95 to 150 validation repertoires. It was suggested by the authors that the approach could potentially be generalized to other disease states and immunological phenotypes. A few of the identified cytomegalovirus-associated TCR beta chains were confirmed in vitro to be specific for cytomegalovirus antigens. A later analysis had no HLA typing for the validation cohort, so co-occurrence there was scored across all 120 repertoires. The study gave a list of under 200 TCR beta chains associated with cytomegalovirus.

Note on this clone: Its target antigen remains unknown. No quality values exist for individual bases; no much larger clone is one base distant.

The junction shows trimming of 3 bases on V and 4 bases on J, and the gene matches do not reach 9 bases of it. From the germline V gene (reference sequence), CDR1 is GTSNPN and CDR2 is SVGIG. The CDR3 sequence holds 16 residues, the cysteine and phenylalanine included. Only the CDR3 DNA is retained, 48 bases long and in frame from the first base. The library came from the immunoSEQ multiplex PCR assay. The authors processed their data as follows. To diagnose cytomegalovirus status from the catalog of TCR beta chain sequences, a statistical classification framework was built. Drawn from immuneACCESS, this table holds only the in-frame rearrangements with V and J called that TCRdb kept. Clones are partly lost; checked studies trace under half to an unresolved V gene and leave the rest unexplained. V and J calls plus clone size are reproduced from that table; the DNA served to infer D and trimming. The sample table lists tens of thousands of clones, almost 97% of them with a count of one. The top ten constitute around 1.6% of the sample.

Separate from the approximately 670-subject first cohort, the validation cohort of about 120 subjects was the group to which the donors belonged. The rearranged segments are TRBV30 and TRBJ2-2, with TRBD2 identical over 9 junction bases. The sample consisted of PBMCs. The clonotype originates from a man younger than 30 in good health and CMV-seropositive. CDR3 reads: CAWRPAGGLRTGELFF. The nucleotide sequence reads as follows: TGTGCCTGGAGACCCGCGGGAGGGCTTCGCACCGGGGAGCTGTTTTTT.